The present TCR beta chain was sequenced within a study of cytomegalovirus exposure and HLA in healthy donors. This PCR relied on a set of 60 Vbeta primers and 13 Jbeta primers. Profiling relied on immunoSEQ multiplex PCR, and the TCRdb table lists in-frame clones only, not all of them. This table lists about 88,000 clones. This TCR was sampled from a girl under 18 in good health and CMV-seropositive. Input material: PBMCs.

The CDR3 sequence: CASSPMAVRRDTEAFF. The CDR3 coding sequence is TGTGCCAGCTCTCCTATGGCGGTTAGGAGGGACACTGAAGCTTTCTTT. This chain joins TRBV7-9 and TRBJ1-1; D uncertain. CDR1 and CDR2 (germline): SEHNR, FQNEAQ (reference sequence). There are 16 residues in the CDR3. Trimming left V 8 bases short and J 3 bases short, with 22 bases between.